This T cell receptor (beta chain) was identified in a study of regulatory T cells in long-lasting Graves disease. Study outcomes and limitations: Only peripheral blood was studied, not thyroid tissue. Persistent disease was characterized by preferential usage of TRBV28, TRBJ1-2 and TRBJ2-5.

To make TCR beta libraries, researchers used iRepertoire HTBI primers and Arm-PCR of CDR3 regions. TCRdb reprocessed the multiplex PCR reads with MiXCR, giving one entry per CDR3 protein. The table records 400,000 to 600,000 distinct CDR3 sequences, roughly a fifth of them present only once. Trimming at V came to 6 bases and at J to 0 bases, leaving 8 bases not matched to a gene. The CDR3 has 15 residues. The V gene's germline CDR1 is ENHRY and CDR2 SYGVKD. Time point meaning: persistent/refractory GD, antithyroid drugs over 5 years with positive TRAb. The TCR library was prepared using RNA isolated from PBMCs. American Thyroid Association guidelines defined how Graves' disease was diagnosed. Details on this clonotype: Its target is not known.

The chain employs TRBV10-3 and TRBJ2-7; 7 bases match TRBD1. Sample: peripheral blood mononuclear cells (PBMCs), taken when the disease was refractory, from a patient treated with antithyroid drugs. The receptor was isolated from a female donor with Graves disease. The CDR3 is CAISHRDSPSYEQYF. The CDR3 DNA is TGTGCCATCAGCCACCGGGACAGTCCCTCCTACGAGCAGTACTTC.